These 23 T cell receptor beta chains were all obtained from the same sample, sequenced in a study of T cell repertoires in cytomegalovirus infection. MiXCR was run by TCRdb on the reads, yielding one entry per CDR3 protein. The sample includes some 900,000 distinct CDR3 sequences, over 25% seen only once; the top ten take over 10%. These TCRs' antigens remain unknown. Material: cultured CD8+ T cells from PBMCs, obtained from culture after CMV antigen stimulation. The receptors here all came from a human donor in good health (CMV status not recorded). Some clones in this sample may be carry-over from other donors' samples.

V usage is TRBV4-3 and J usage is TRBJ2-2; 10 bases line up with TRBD2. The V segment lost 2 bases and the J segment 1 base; nucleotides outside the gene matches: 7. Germline V lookup: CDR1 LGHNA, CDR2 YSLEER. There are 18 residues in the CDR3. DNA of the CDR3: TGCGCCAGCAGCCAACCTTTAGCGGGGGGACAGAACACCGGGGAGCTGTTTTTT. This codes for CASSQPLAGGQNTGELFF.

In its sample, this clonotype was seen many times. V usage is TRBV7-6 and J usage is TRBJ2-1; D is unclear. The CDR3 runs to 14 residues. Germline V gene lookup returns CDR1 SGHVS and CDR2 FNYEAQ. Deletions cut 4 bases from V and 2 bases from J, with 9 bases between. The CDR3 DNA reads as TGTGCCAGCAGCTCCTTATATACCTACAATGAGCAGTTCTTC. This codes for CASSSLYTYNEQFF.

This clonotype was seen a handful of times. V and J are TRBV5-1 and TRBJ2-3; D may match TRBD1 or TRBD2 (5 bases each). CDR1 and CDR2 from the germline V gene are SGHRS and YFSETQ. CDR3 size: 15 residues. V lost 4 bases and J lost 2, with 14 bases in between. The CDR3 sequence is CASSAGAYNTDTQYF. The CDR3 DNA reads TGCGCCAGCAGCGCCGGGGCCTACAACACAGATACGCAGTATTTT.

This clonotype turned up a few times. The chain recombines TRBV11-3 with TRBJ2-7; 8 bases map to TRBD1. Looked up from germline, CDR1 is SGHNT and CDR2 is YENEEA. J gave up 2 bases and V 1 base, and 4 bases lay outside the gene matches. The CDR3 spans 15 residues. CDR3 nucleotides: TGTGCCAGCAGCTTAGCGAGGACAGGGACCTACGAGCAGTACGTC. It translates to CASSLARTGTYEQYV.

This clonotype was picked up many times. This chain's CDR3 is CASTGQINTGELFF. The CDR3 DNA sequence: TGTGCCAGCACGGGACAGATCAACACCGGGGAGCTGTTTTTT. The chain uses TRBV7-2 and TRBJ2-2; TRBD1 matches at 7 bases. Germline V gene lookup returns CDR1 SGHTA and CDR2 FQGNSA. The trim removed 7 bases at V and 2 bases at J, leaving 4 bases unmatched. The CDR3 consists of 14 residues. The full variable domain, with the rest looked up from reference TRBV7-2 and TRBJ2-2, is GAGVSQSPSNKVTEKGKDVELRCDPISGHTALYWYRQSLGQGLEFLIYFQGNSAPDKSGLPSDRFSAERTGGSVSTLTIQRTQQEDSAVYLCASTGQINTGELFFGEGSRLTVL.

This clonotype has ten or more counts. The chain has TRBV7-6 and TRBJ2-3, with D perhaps TRBD2 (6 bases). Germline CDR1 SGHVS, CDR2 FNYEAQ. This CDR3 has 19 amino acids. Trimming removed 1 base from V and 0 bases from J, with 20 bases in between. CDR3 bases: TGTGCCAGCAGCTTAGACCGCTTCCCGTCGGAGGGGAGCACAGATACGCAGTATTTT. It encodes CASSLDRFPSEGSTDTQYF.

The rearrangement joins TRBV12-3 or TRBV12-4 to TRBJ1-1; TRBD1 agrees at 11 bases. The CDR3 totals 15 residues. V was pared by 6 bases and J by 5 bases, with 8 bases of the junction left unmatched. CDR3 nucleotides: TGTGCCAGCAGCCACCGGGACAGGGGGTGGACTGAAGCTTTCTTT. This translates into CASSHRDRGWTEAFF.

This clonotype was picked up a small number of times. The rearrangement uses TRBV28 and TRBJ2-1, with TRBD2 identical over 11 bases. CDR1 is MDHEN, CDR2 SYDVKM, per germline. This CDR3 has 14 amino acids. Unmatched junction bases numbered 3, after V lost 3 bases and J lost 8 bases. The CDR3 DNA reads TGTGCCAGCAGTTTTAGCGGGGGGGCAGATGAGCAGTTCTTC. Translated: CASSFSGGADEQFF.

A few counts support this clonotype. The chain carries TRBV27 and TRBJ2-1, with D possibly being TRBD1 (6 bases). V lost 2 bases and J lost 10, with 12 bases in between. The CDR3 covers 13 residues. CDR1 is MNHEY and CDR2 is SMNVEV in the germline V gene (reference sequence). CDR3 nucleotide sequence: TGTGCCAGCAGTTTAAACAGGGCATGGGAGCAGTTCTTC. This codes for CASSLNRAWEQFF.

This clonotype was counted between two and nine times. Compared with germline, one end of the junction differs, possibly owing to a read error. The rearrangement links TRBV27 to TRBJ2-7; D is ambiguous. Germline values: CDR1 MNHEY, CDR2 SMNVEV (reference sequence). The CDR3 covers 15 residues. The CDR3 spells CASSLSAGQSFEQYF. As DNA, the CDR3 is TGTGCCAGCAGTTTATCAGCCGGGCAGTCCTTCGAGCAGTACTTC.

This clonotype was observed many times. The chain's CDR3 is CASSSGDSYGYTF. The CDR3 DNA is TGTGCCAGCAGCTCGGGGGACAGCTATGGCTACACCTTC. V usage is TRBV7-9 and J usage is TRBJ1-2; the match to TRBD1 covers 7 bases. The CDR3 runs to 13 residues. V lost 4 bases to trimming and J lost 4 bases; unmatched junction nucleotides: 3. Germline V gene lookup returns CDR1 SEHNR and CDR2 FQNEAQ (reference sequence).

The chain couples TRBV11-2 to TRBJ2-5; the match to TRBD2 covers 7 bases. The germline CDR1 and CDR2 sequences are SGHAT and FQNNGV. V was pared by 5 bases and J by 5 bases, with 8 bases of the junction left unmatched. The CDR3 has 14 residues. CDR3: CASSVPSGGETQYF. DNA of the CDR3: TGTGCCAGCAGCGTTCCTAGCGGTGGGGAGACCCAGTACTTC.

This clonotype has ten or more counts. The chain joins TRBV7-6 to TRBJ2-5, with D perhaps TRBD2 (6 bases). V shed 0 bases and J shed 0 bases, with 14 bases lying between them. Germline CDR1 reads SGHVS; CDR2 reads FNYEAQ. CDR3 length equals 17 residues. CDR3 sequence reads: CASSLAEEGTYQETQYF. As DNA, the CDR3 is TGTGCCAGCAGCTTAGCGGAGGAGGGGACGTACCAAGAGACCCAGTACTTC.

This clonotype was seen only a few times. V usage is TRBV6-6 and J usage is TRBJ1-2; TRBD1 is a possible D gene (6 bases). CDR1 is MNHNY, CDR2 SVGAGI, per germline (reference sequence). Trimming stripped 10 bases from V and 4 bases from J, with 16 bases between. The CDR3 has 13 amino acids. The DNA of the CDR3 is TGTGCCACCCTCGACAGGACAATCTATGGCTACACCTTC. This gives the protein CATLDRTIYGYTF.

This clonotype was seen more than once but under ten times. The chain employs TRBV6-6 and TRBJ2-7, with 8 bases aligning to TRBD1. The CDR3 covers 14 residues. CDR1 is MNHNY and CDR2 is SVGAGI in the germline V gene (reference sequence). V gave up 6 bases and J gave up 6 bases; unmatched junction bases: 10. CDR3 DNA: TGTGCCAGCAGCCGAACGACAGGGGTGGTCGAGCAGTACGTC. Its translation is CASSRTTGVVEQYV.

Worth noting for this clonotype: A much larger clone lies a single base off, so this may be a read error. This chain connects TRBV7-4 to TRBJ1-4, with D tentatively TRBD1 (5 bases). CDR1 is SGHVT, CDR2 SQSDAQ, per germline. The CDR3 is 15 residues long. CDR3 sequence (DNA): TGTTCCAGCAGCCCCAAACAGGAGGCACGTGAAAAACTGTTTTTT. The encoded protein is CSSSPKQEAREKLFF.

This clonotype has at least ten counts. The chain joins TRBV7-9 to TRBJ1-1; tentative D call: TRBD1 (6 bases). V gave up 2 bases and J gave up 0 bases, with 10 bases separating them. Germline V CDR1 and CDR2: SEHNR, FQNEAQ (reference sequence). The CDR3 contains 15 residues. CDR3: CASSLTGHMNTEAFF. In DNA form, the CDR3 reads TGTGCCAGCAGCTTAACAGGGCACATGAACACTGAAGCTTTCTTT.

A single count supports this clonotype. This sequence joins TRBV18 and TRBJ1-5, with D hard to call. Germline values: CDR1 KGHSH, CDR2 LQKENI. Trimming took off 5 bases at V and 3 bases at J, with 14 bases between the two ends. CDR3 length: 15 residues. For the CDR3, the DNA is TGTGCCAGCTCAGAGGGCGGGGATGTCAATCAGCCCCAGCATTTT. It specifies CASSEGGDVNQPQHF. The whole variable domain, remainder taken from reference TRBV18 and TRBJ1-5, is NAGVMQNPRHLVRRRGQEARLRCSPMKGHSHVYWYRQLPEEGLKFMVYLQKENIIDESGMPKERFSAEFPKEGPSILRIQQVVRGDSAAYFCASSEGGDVNQPQHFGDGTRLSIL.

This clonotype was counted a few times. The chain is built from TRBV6-1 and TRBJ2-1; D possibly uses TRBD1 or TRBD2 (6 bases each). The V gene lost 5 bases and the J gene lost 3 bases, with 17 bases spanning the gap. Germline V gives CDR1 MNHNS, CDR2 SASEGT. The CDR3 length is 16 residues. The CDR3 DNA follows: TGTGCCAGCAGTTCCTCCCCACGGGGGCTCTACAATGAGCAGTTCTTC. Translating it yields CASSSSPRGLYNEQFF.

This clonotype appeared once. The junction and the germline gene differ at one end; a read error may be behind it. The chain joins TRBV9 to TRBJ2-3; TRBD2 matches at 10 bases. The CDR3 length is 17 residues. Germline V CDR1 and CDR2: SGDLS, YYNGEE. The CDR3 coding sequence is TGCGCCAGCAGCGTAGGGGGAGCGGGGGGGCGAGCAGATACGCAGTATTTT. This sequence encodes CASSVGGAGGRADTQYF.

The chain has TRBV6-5 and TRBJ2-1; D ambiguous. This CDR3 spans 13 amino acids. The V end was cut by 3 bases, the J end by 4 bases, with 7 bases between. Germline V gene lookup returns CDR1 MNHEY and CDR2 SVGAGI. The CDR3 region is CASSYMGYNEQFF. CDR3 DNA: TGTGCCAGCAGTTATATGGGTTACAATGAGCAGTTCTTC.

The chain links TRBV12-5 to TRBJ2-5, with D uncertain. The V end was cut by 0 bases, the J end by 4 bases, with 12 bases between. Per the germline V gene, CDR1 is LGHNT and CDR2 is FRNRAP. The CDR3 extends over 15 amino acids. DNA of the CDR3: TGTGCTAGTGGTTTGGTACTTTCAGGATCAGAGACCCAGTACTTC. Amino acid sequence: CASGLVLSGSETQYF.

The table lists this clonotype with a few counts. The chain joins TRBV5-1 to TRBJ2-1; D ambiguous. Per germline, CDR1 SGHRS and CDR2 YFSETQ. Trimming pared 2 bases from V and 0 bases from J, leaving 15 bases between. The length of the CDR3 is 17 residues. This chain's CDR3 is CASSFRSIRSSYNEQFF. DNA for the CDR3: TGCGCCAGCAGCTTCCGGTCGATTCGTAGCTCCTACAATGAGCAGTTCTTC.